The 18 T cell receptor beta chains below come from one sample, sequenced in a study of blood T cell repertoires in COVID-19. Only in-frame clones appear in the TCRdb table, and some are missing; sequencing was by immunoSEQ multiplex PCR. Altogether roughly 90,000 clones are present, 86% being singletons, with the ten largest covering roughly 25%. The sequencing input was peripheral blood. The receptor set was obtained from a human donor in a cohort sampled during active COVID-19.

This chain uses TRBV16 with TRBJ2-6; D gene unclear. V lost 0 bases, J lost 2 bases, and 8 bases lay in between. The CDR3 runs 16 residues. The germline V gene has CDR1 KGHSY and CDR2 FQNENV. The CDR3 bases are TGTGCCAGCAGCCAATCGCAGGCACCTGGGGCCAACGTCCTGACTTTC. Its protein product is CASSQSQAPGANVLTF.

The V and J genes are TRBV28 and TRBJ1-1; 8 bases are a match to TRBD1. Trimming at V came to 9 bases and at J to 5 bases, leaving 8 bases not matched to a gene. This CDR3 region has 13 residues. Germline V gene sequence: CDR1 MDHEN, CDR2 SYDVKM. The CDR3 DNA follows: TGTGCCAGTGTCGGACAGGGTCGGACTGAAGCTTTCTTT. Amino acids: CASVGQGRTEAFF.

This clone was counted between two and nine times. The V and J genes are TRBV9 and TRBJ2-2; 7 nucleotides match TRBD1. V gave up 5 bases and J gave up 7 bases; unmatched junction bases: 8. Germline values: CDR1 SGDLS, CDR2 YYNGEE. The CDR3 is made up of 14 amino acids. CDR3 nucleotides: TGTGCCAGCAGGCGTGAGGGGGCAGTCGGGGAGCTGTTTTTT. It codes for CASRREGAVGELFF.

The chain is built from TRBV27 and TRBJ2-3, with D possibly matching TRBD2 (5 bases). The CDR3 length is 14 residues. V was trimmed by 5 bases and J by 1 base, leaving 10 bases between them. Germline CDR1 is MNHEY and CDR2 is SMNVEV (reference sequence). The CDR3 sequence is CASSPGLRTDTQYF. The CDR3, as DNA: TGTGCCAGCAGTCCTGGACTGCGCACAGATACGCAGTATTTT.

This clone was detected only once. J is TRBJ2-1 and V is TRBV21-1; the tabulated D call, TRBD2, remains unverified against the DNA. TRBV21-1 is listed as a pseudogene. This CDR3 has 14 amino acids. The DNA for the CDR3 is TGTGCCAGCAGCTCGAGCGGGGTTTCGGATGAGCAGTTCTTC. Residues: CASSSSGVSDEQFF.

The V gene is TRBV5-6, the J gene TRBJ2-7; possibly TRBD1 for D (6 bases). The CDR3 length is 13 residues. CDR1 SGHDT and CDR2 YYEEEE come from the germline V gene. Trimming shortened V by 4 bases and J by 3 bases, and 11 bases separated the two germline ends. CDR3 loop: CASSTPQGYEQYF. In DNA form, the CDR3 reads TGTGCCAGCAGCACACCACAGGGCTACGAGCAGTACTTC.

V and J are TRBV5-4 and TRBJ1-1; D not certain. The CDR3 extends over 17 amino acids. V lost 0 bases and J 2 bases, leaving 17 bases between the germline ends. Germline lookup yields CDR1 SGHNT and CDR2 YYREEE (reference sequence). The CDR3 sequence: CASSLGGATILNTEAFF. CDR3 coding DNA: TGTGCCAGCAGCTTGGGCGGTGCCACAATACTTAACACTGAAGCTTTCTTT.

The V call is TRBV9, the J call TRBJ1-2, with 12 bases fitting TRBD1. Germline V gene sequence: CDR1 SGDLS, CDR2 YYNGEE. Trimming cost V 4 bases and J 6 bases; bases outside gene matches: 10. The CDR3 runs to 16 residues. The CDR3 DNA sequence: TGTGCCAGCAGCTTACTCCGGGACAGGGGGCTCCATGGCTACACCTTC. This gives the protein CASSLLRDRGLHGYTF.

V is TRBV15 and J is TRBJ2-7; TRBD2 aligns across 7 bases. The CDR3 spans 15 residues. Germline-derived CDR1 and CDR2 are LNHNV and YYDKDF (reference sequence). Trimming cost V 0 bases and J 3 bases; bases outside gene matches: 5. The CDR3 sequence: CATSREASGVYEQYF. The CDR3 DNA follows: TGTGCCACCAGCAGAGAGGCTAGCGGAGTCTACGAGCAGTACTTC.

The gene calls are TRBV28 and TRBJ2-5, with 8 bases that match TRBD1. CDR1 is MDHEN and CDR2 is SYDVKM in the germline V gene. Germline trimming cut 6 bases from V and 3 bases from J; bases unmatched to any gene: 3. The CDR3 spans 13 residues. The CDR3 nucleotides are TGTGCCAGCAGGAAACAGGGGGAAGAGACCCAGTACTTC. Its translation: CASRKQGEETQYF.

The chain links TRBV2 to TRBJ2-5; 9 nucleotides agree with TRBD2. Germline values: CDR1 SNHLY, CDR2 FYNNEI. The CDR3 loop spans 16 amino acids. The J segment lost 5 bases and the V segment lost 3 bases, leaving 10 bases of the junction unmatched. CDR3 region: CASSDRSGRVQETQYF. The CDR3 nucleotides read TGTGCCAGCAGTGATCGTAGCGGGAGAGTCCAGGAGACCCAGTACTTC.

V usage is TRBV6-6 and J usage is TRBJ2-5; TRBD1 matches 7 bases. CDR1 and CDR2 (germline): MNHNY, SVGAGI (reference sequence). With V trimmed by 1 base and J by 2 bases, 1 base remained unmatched. This CDR3 region has 14 residues. The CDR3, as DNA: TGTGCCAGCAGTTACTTGGGACAGCAAGAGACCCAGTACTTC. This encodes CASSYLGQQETQYF.

This clone was counted between two and nine times. The chain carries TRBV29-1 and TRBJ2-5, with no clear D. The CDR3 runs to 14 residues. Between the trimmed V and J ends, which lost 3 bases and 2 bases, there was a span of 13 bases. Germline V gives CDR1 SQVTM, CDR2 ANQGSEA. CDR3 sequence: CSVEAVEHQETQYF. CDR3 coding DNA: TGCAGCGTTGAGGCGGTGGAACATCAAGAGACCCAGTACTTC.

The gene calls are TRBV27 and TRBJ2-4, with a tentative D call TRBD2 (5 bases). Germline V gene data show CDR1 as MNHEY and CDR2 as SMNVEV (reference sequence). V lost 2 bases and J 4 bases, leaving 15 bases between the germline ends. CDR3 size: 16 residues. The CDR3 DNA follows: TGTGCCAGCAGTTTAGGAGGTGGGCAGGCAAAAAACATTCAGTACTTC. Translation gives CASSLGGGQAKNIQYF.

This clone has a handful of counts. The chain has TRBV5-6 and TRBJ2-7, with TRBD1 as a possible D gene (5 bases). Germline-derived CDR1 and CDR2 are SGHDT and YYEEEE. V gave up 4 bases and J gave up 5 bases, with 10 bases separating them. There are 12 residues in the CDR3. This CDR3 reads CASSADINEQYF. CDR3 nucleotide sequence: TGTGCCAGCAGCGCGGACATTAACGAGCAGTACTTC.

V is TRBV7-9 and J is TRBJ1-2, with no clear D. This CDR3 is built from 15 residues. The ends were cut back, 5 bases at V and 4 bases at J, with 17 bases in the middle. Germline loops: CDR1 SEHNR, CDR2 FQNEAQ (reference sequence). The CDR3 sequence is CASSPEETFVYGYTF. The DNA of the CDR3 is TGTGCCAGCAGCCCTGAGGAGACGTTTGTCTATGGCTACACCTTC.

The V call is TRBV6-6, the J call TRBJ2-2; possible D gene TRBD2, 7 bases. The length of the CDR3 is 14 residues. The V gene lost 4 bases and the J gene lost 8 bases, with 14 bases spanning the gap. Germline lookup yields CDR1 MNHNY and CDR2 SVGAGI (reference sequence). CDR3 region: CASSSLGGTGELFF. CDR3 nucleotides: TGTGCCAGCAGTTCCTTGGGGGGGACAGGGGAGCTGTTTTTT.

The chain links TRBV19 to TRBJ2-2; 8 bases are a match to TRBD1. Germline loops: CDR1 LNHDA, CDR2 SQIVND (reference sequence). Unmatched junction bases numbered 4, after V lost 9 bases and J lost 7 bases. There are 12 residues in the CDR3. The CDR3 DNA is TGTGCCAGCTACAGGGGGAACGGGGAGCTGTTTTTT. Its translation is CASYRGNGELFF.